The present TCR beta chain was sequenced within a study of blood T cell repertoires in COVID-19. Background on the study: The origin of the acute and convalescent COVID-19 samples was the United States, Italy and Spain.

In the original analysis: Amplification with reference gene primers provided the estimates of nucleated cell counts. The assay was immunoSEQ multiplex PCR, and TCRdb's table has in-frame clones only and misses some. V, J and clone size reflect that table, while D and trimming were determined from the DNA. The data hold about 68,000 clones, with 75% to 85% observed a single time. The ends lost 3 bases at V and 2 bases at J; junction bases unmatched: 3. The CDR3 covers 15 residues. The germline gives CDR1 SNHLY, CDR2 FYNNEI. The TCR comes from a man aged 45-65 years with acute or convalescent COVID-19. The sample was peripheral blood. The rearrangement uses TRBV2 and TRBJ1-3; the match to TRBD1 covers 8 bases. CDR3 in amino acids: CASSETGVPGNTIYF. The CDR3 DNA reads as TGTGCCAGCAGTGAGACAGGGGTCCCTGGAAACACCATATATTTT.